Ten or more counts support the clone carrying this TCR beta chain. What it binds is unknown. The sample comes from a study of identical twins. TCRdb reprocessed the 5' RACE reads via MiXCR and lists one record per CDR3 protein. In the table there are 510,000 or so distinct CDR3 sequences, 13% to 15% of which are singletons. Broader study findings: Invariant populations such as MAIT and iNKT cells could partly muddle zero-insertion analyses. In drawing conclusions, the study used cross-sectional statistical analysis and did not follow the same donors.

V was pared by 3 bases and J by 3 bases, with 3 bases between. This CDR3 contains 13 residues. These sequences were also reported in another study, on yellow fever vaccine responses in identical twins.

The receptor comes from a woman aged 18-29 years in good health. The J gene is TRBJ2-6, the V gene TRBV12-3 or TRBV12-4; D not resolved. Sequencing was done on a sample of CD4+ T cells sorted from blood. The CDR3 reads CASSFGGANVLTF. In nucleotides, the CDR3 is TGTGCCAGCAGTTTCGGTGGGGCCAACGTCCTGACTTTC.